The 3 T cell receptor beta chains given below trace back to one sample, sequenced in a study of shared clonotypes between healthy human individuals. Clones were read by immunoSEQ multiplex PCR, and TCRdb kept only the in-frame ones, dropping some. The table includes about 500,000 clones, around 77% detected once. Sample: PBMCs. These receptors were taken from a woman aged 40 to 50 in good health. Some clones in this sample may be carry-over from other donors' samples.

The V gene is TRBV7-8, the J gene TRBJ2-3; D gene unclear. The germline V gene has CDR1 SGHVS and CDR2 FQNEAQ. V lost 1 base to trimming and J lost 4 bases, with 6 bases between them. The CDR3 is made up of 13 amino acids. The CDR3 sequence is CASSLEWADTQYF. CDR3 DNA: TGTGCCAGCAGCTTAGAATGGGCAGATACGCAGTATTTT. The full variable domain, in which reference TRBV7-8 and TRBJ2-3 provide the parts outside the CDR3, is GAGVSQSPRYKVAKRGQDVALRCDPISGHVSLFWYQQALGQGPEFLTYFQNEAQLDKSGLPSDRFFAERPEGSVSTLKIQRTQQEDSAVYLCASSLEWADTQYFGPGTRLTVL.

The gene calls are TRBV30 and TRBJ1-4; D is uncertain. This CDR3 spans 14 amino acids. The V gene's germline CDR1 is GTSNPN and CDR2 SVGIG (reference sequence). The germline V and J ends were trimmed by 1 base and 3 bases, with 9 bases remaining between them. This chain's CDR3 is CAWSASFANEKLFF. DNA for the CDR3: TGTGCCTGGAGTGCTTCATTTGCTAATGAAAAACTGTTTTTT.

This clone was seen a single time. The rearrangement links TRBV29-1 to TRBJ2-7; TRBD2 aligns across 11 bases. Unmatched junction bases numbered 7, after V lost 2 bases and J lost 1 base. This CDR3 is 16 amino acids long. Germline-derived CDR1 and CDR2 are SQVTM and ANQGSEA. The CDR3 DNA follows: TGCAGCGTTGAACTTGGGACTAGCGGAATTTCCTACGAGCAGTACTTC. Translation gives CSVELGTSGISYEQYF.